This T cell receptor beta chain was found in a study of type 1 regulatory T cells. As for the study in general: T-allo10 is a Tr1-enriched, alloantigen-specific CD4 T cell product made in vitro.

TCRdb processed the reads anew with MiXCR; each CDR3 protein has one entry. The sample lists 90,000 to 100,000 distinct CDR3 sequences, roughly 30% occurring once. This clonotype was sampled from a human donor in good health. Sequencing was done on a sample of CD4+ T cells, either the whole sample or a sorted fraction (not recorded which).

CDR3 bases: TGTGCTAGTGGGGGAGACTCCTTAGCCAAAAACATTCAGTACTTC. Protein sequence: CASGGDSLAKNIQYF. This chain joins TRBV12-5 and TRBJ2-4, with D possibly TRBD2 on 5 matching bases. CDR3 size: 15 residues. Germline V gene data show CDR1 as LGHNT and CDR2 as FRNRAP. Trimming stripped 6 bases from V and 0 bases from J, with 12 bases between.